This is a list of T cell receptor beta chains from one sample in a study of Ad26.COV2.S vaccination and SARS-CoV-2 variants. Sequenced by immunoSEQ multiplex PCR; TCRdb stores in-frame clones only, minus some. The table includes more than 300,000 clones, approximately 90% detected once. Source: peripheral blood, taken in a trial of Ad26.COV2.S vaccine versus placebo. The receptor source for this set is a person aged 18-60 years who received the Ad26.COV2.S COVID-19 vaccine or a placebo. Both conserved end residues are trimmed from each CDR3. The D gene is left open where the match is weak.

v_call d_call cdr3_aa
TRBV7-7 . ASSLGRSTDNTEAF
TRBV6-5 TRBD1 ASSWDGGQVNTEAF
TRBV11-2 . ASSSTGGYRLEQY
TRBV12-2 . ARGWTETYEQY
TRBV6-5 . ASSYLGGGTDTQY
TRBV7-2 TRBD1 ASSLRQGPGEQY
TRBV11-2 . ASSPMTGAGTGELF
TRBV6-1 . ASSDGDGYNEQF
TRBV28 . ASSLEVNEKLF
TRBV28 . ASRPAGTFYEQY
TRBV19 . ASSIIIRRPAGNTIY
TRBV2 . ASSGQPNQPQH
TRBV20-1 TRBD2 SASTAGVAGELF
TRBV4-2 . ASSHRGGDEKLF
TRBV7-3 . ASSAQPRGPGSPLH
TRBV27 . ASSLGLGNTIY
TRBV7-8 . ASSGVGNEQY
TRBV11-2 TRBD1 ASSPERGLNNEQF
TRBV6-2/TRBV6-3 TRBD1 ASSYSGTAYAVGGNTEAF
TRBV28 . ASSNRLGVTNYGYT
TRBV18 TRBD1 ASSPRDRGHLSYEQY
TRBV5-1 TRBD1 ASSSSGGTGAYEQY
TRBV7-6 . ASSLASWGRFPGELF